The entry below describes one TCR beta chain. A junction end diverges from the germline sequence, so it may reflect a read error. These data come from a study of tumor-infiltrating lymphocytes in primary liver carcinoma. Study-wide background: Male and female patients aged 30 to 69 years made up the cohort.

This CDR3 contains 14 residues. The germline CDR1 and CDR2 sequences are SQVTM and ANQGSEA. The input was approximately 500 ng total RNA; TCR beta cDNA was made from it with a constant-region primer. Three nested multiplex PCR rounds, a slightly modified ARM-PCR method, built the TCR beta libraries. The first two PCR rounds, approximately 10 cycles each, used TRBV1-TRBV30 forward primers and a C-beta reverse primer. TCRdb independently ran MiXCR on the multiplex PCR reads; one entry per CDR3 protein. The sample carries approximately 53,000 distinct CDR3 sequences, over 75% recorded once. Scientists recovered RNA and DNA together from roughly 21-30 mg of unsorted bulk tissue.

This receptor was taken from a man aged 35-49 years with primary liver carcinoma and hepatitis B virus infection. The sample consisted of liver tumor tissue from sampling region 5. Subset described: tumor region T5, tumor centre. The chain carries TRBV29-1 and TRBJ1-2; D might be TRBD1 (6 bases). CDR3 DNA: TGCAGCGTCAAATTTGGACAGTCGATCTATGACTACACCTTT. Translation: CSVKFGQSIYDYTF.